These T cell receptor beta chains were read from a single sample in a study of T cell repertoires in cytomegalovirus infection. Via MiXCR, TCRdb re-called the reads, giving one row per CDR3 protein. The repertoire consists of 250,000 to 300,000 distinct CDR3 sequences, with roughly 21% occurring once and the leading ten covering roughly 20%. No antigen has been identified for these receptors. The sample here was cultured PBMCs, taken from culture after CMV antigen stimulation. The receptors derive from a human donor in good health (CMV status not recorded). Some clones in this sample may be carry-over from other donors' samples. The CDR3 runs from the conserved cysteine through the conserved F or W. The D gene is left open where the match is weak. Size is stated for part of the rows, as once, few or many counts, or as a class when the clone is expanded.

D,J,length,size,V,CDR3,DNA
-,TRBJ1-5,15,many,TRBV7-8,CASSLAGVSNQPQHF,TGTGCCAGCAGCTTAGCGGGAGTAAGCAATCAGCCCCAGCATTTT
TRBD2,TRBJ2-1,14,few,TRBV29-1,CSVPTSGRDDEQFF,TGCAGCGTCCCGACTAGCGGGAGAGATGATGAGCAGTTCTTC
TRBD2,TRBJ2-7,15,-,TRBV20-1,CSARGLAGVSNEQYF,TGCAGTGCTAGGGGTCTAGCGGGAGTTTCCAACGAGCAGTACTTC
-,TRBJ1-4,16,many,TRBV11-2,CASSLDRAATNEKLFF,TGTGCCAGCAGCTTAGATCGGGCAGCAACTAATGAAAAACTGTTTTTT
-,TRBJ2-5,15,few,TRBV20-1,CSARDSRGLQETQYF,TGCAGTGCTAGAGATAGCCGGGGCCTACAAGAGACCCAGTACTTC
TRBD1,TRBJ2-7,13,many,TRBV6-1,CASSPGQSYEQYF,TGTGCCAGCAGCCCGGGACAGTCTTACGAGCAGTACTTC
TRBD2,TRBJ2-5,16,-,TRBV10-1,CASSEKASGSKETQYF,TGCGCCAGCAGTGAGAAGGCTAGCGGGAGTAAAGAGACCCAGTACTTC
-,TRBJ1-2,11,-,TRBV6-2/TRBV6-3,CASNTGYGYTF,TGTGCCAGCAACACCGGCTATGGCTACACCTTC
TRBD2,TRBJ2-1,18,few,TRBV27,CASSFLGTSDRSYNEQFF,TGTGCCAGCAGTTTTTTAGGGACTAGCGACCGCTCCTACAATGAGCAGTTCTTC
-,TRBJ1-2,10,-,TRBV12-5,CASGLDGYTF,TGTGCTAGTGGTTTGGATGGCTACACCTTC
TRBD1,TRBJ1-3,17,-,TRBV13,CASSSRQGRLSGNTIYF,TGTGCCAGCAGCTCCCGACAGGGTCGACTCTCTGGAAACACCATATATTTT
TRBD1,TRBJ2-2,16,once,TRBV6-5,CASTQPGQGATGELFF,TGTGCCAGCACCCAACCGGGACAGGGGGCGACCGGGGAGCTGTTTTTT
-,TRBJ1-2,14,-,TRBV12-3/TRBV12-4,CASRLGAGNYGYTF,TGTGCCAGCAGACTCGGGGCCGGAAACTATGGCTACACCTTC
-,TRBJ1-5,16,few,TRBV7-8,CASSSQPTQGAQPQHF,TGTGCCAGCAGCTCCCAGCCAACGCAGGGAGCTCAGCCCCAGCATTTT
TRBD2,TRBJ2-1,15,many,TRBV28,CASRGSGVLYNEQFF,TGTGCCAGCAGGGGTAGCGGGGTCCTCTACAATGAGCAGTTCTTC
TRBD1,TRBJ1-5,13,few,TRBV10-3,CAISPTGDQPQHF,TGTGCCATCAGTCCGACAGGGGATCAGCCCCAGCATTTT
TRBD2,TRBJ2-2,17,-,TRBV15,CATSRDPRRGSFGELFF,TGTGCCACCAGCAGAGATCCGCGTCGCGGGAGTTTCGGGGAGCTGTTTTTT
-,TRBJ2-3,17,-,TRBV4-1,CASSQRGGEGPTDTQYF,TGCGCCAGCAGCCAAAGAGGGGGAGAAGGTCCCACAGATACGCAGTATTTT
TRBD1,TRBJ1-1,16,few,TRBV4-2,CASSQGGTGYNTEAFF,TGTGCCAGCAGCCAAGGCGGGACAGGATACAACACTGAAGCTTTCTTT
-,TRBJ1-5,14,many,TRBV6-2/TRBV6-3,CASKERGSNQPQHF,TGTGCCAGCAAGGAGAGGGGCAGCAATCAGCCCCAGCATTTT
TRBD1,TRBJ1-2,13,-,TRBV10-3,CAINPGGDYGYTF,TGTGCCATCAATCCAGGGGGCGACTATGGCTACACCTTC
-,TRBJ1-2,12,-,TRBV12-3/TRBV12-4,CASSAGEYGYTF,TGTGCCAGCAGTGCAGGCGAGTATGGCTACACCTTC
-,TRBJ1-1,16,-,TRBV5-1,CASSFRLGSPNTEAFF,TGCGCCAGCAGCTTTCGCTTAGGATCACCGAACACTGAAGCTTTCTTT
-,TRBJ1-4,15,many,TRBV7-8,CASSKSQANHEKLFF,TGTGCCAGCAGCAAATCACAGGCGAATCATGAAAAACTGTTTTTT
-,TRBJ1-5,15,few,TRBV6-2/TRBV6-3,CASSYTGRGNQPQHF,TGTGCCAGCAGTTACACAGGGAGGGGTAATCAGCCCCAGCATTTT
-,TRBJ1-2,12,-,TRBV12-3/TRBV12-4,CASNTQGYGYTF,TGTGCCAGCAACACCCAGGGGTATGGCTACACCTTC
TRBD2,TRBJ2-1,15,-,TRBV12-3/TRBV12-4,CASLPGGGSYNEQFF,TGTGCCAGCCTTCCGGGGGGGGGCTCCTACAATGAGCAGTTCTTC